This TCR beta chain was captured by sequencing in a study of graft-versus-host responses after intestinal transplantation. Overall study context: Recipients had transplants, and these were multivisceral, liver-intestinal, or isolated intestinal. Uniformly, recipients were administered anti-thymocyte globulin induction with subsequent tacrolimus and steroids for roughly three years. Study results and limitations: Those patients showing graft-donor T cell macrochimerism displayed high graft-versus-host to host-versus-graft clonal ratios in allografts.

Data came from immunoSEQ multiplex PCR; TCRdb stores just in-frame clones and leaves some out. The sample consists of over 14,000 clones, around 96% of them appearing once. Concerning this clone itself: Antigen: not known.

This CDR3 is built from 18 residues. Germline CDR1 SEHNR, CDR2 FQNEAQ (reference sequence). V lost 5 bases and J lost 4, with 26 bases in between. This chain uses TRBV7-9 with TRBJ1-1; a possible D gene is TRBD1 (6 bases). The sample here was PBMCs, taken 9 days after transplant. The sequence derives from a human patient who received an intestinal transplant, so some T cells may come from the graft donor. This CDR3 is CASSTNYGGRGEPTEAFF. DNA for the CDR3: TGTGCCAGCAGCACCAACTACGGGGGGCGCGGGGAACCCACTGAAGCTTTCTTT.